This passage covers 22 T cell receptor beta chains from one sample sequenced in a study of blood T cells in healthy people across ages. With a J-beta primer mix and a sample-barcoded 5' primer, a second PCR ran 7 to 11 cycles. In TCRdb, the 5' RACE reads were re-called with MiXCR into one record per CDR3 protein. The profile shows around 700,000 distinct CDR3 sequences, 20% to 30% of them singletons. The sample was also linked to a second study, of T cells of mothers and their children.

The sample consisted of blood. Receptors were obtained from a boy aged 5-17 years in good health.

The chain carries TRBV7-9 and TRBJ2-1; 9 bases are shared with TRBD2. Near its end, the DNA agrees better with TRBJ2-7, so the J call may be wrong. The CDR3 sequence is 16 residues long. CDR1 is SEHNR and CDR2 is FQNEAQ in the germline V gene (reference sequence). The CDR3 reads CASSTLPGLAIYEQYF. The DNA of the CDR3 is TGTGCCAGCAGCACCCTACCGGGACTAGCCATCTACGAGCAGTACTTC.

This clonotype showed up just a few times. This rearrangement joins TRBV2 to TRBJ2-2; D possibly corresponds to TRBD1 (5 bases). Germline V gene sequence: CDR1 SNHLY, CDR2 FYNNEI. The CDR3 has 13 residues. Trimming cost V 2 bases and J 5 bases, with 6 bases left between them. CDR3 amino acids: CASSERGTGELFF. Here the CDR3 DNA reads TGTGCCAGCAGTGAAAGGGGAACCGGGGAGCTGTTTTTT.

This clonotype was counted only a few times. The rearrangement joins TRBV4-3 to TRBJ2-7, with 9 bases fitting TRBD1. V shed 1 base and J 4 bases; nucleotides not matched to a gene: 2. The length of the CDR3 is 14 residues. In germline, CDR1 is LGHNA, CDR2 YSLEER. The chain's CDR3 is CASSQATGGYEQYF. The CDR3 DNA reads TGCGCCAGCAGCCAAGCGACAGGGGGATACGAGCAGTACTTC.

J is TRBJ2-2 and V is TRBV11-3, with no clear D. The CDR3 has 15 residues. Trimming cost V 1 base and J 3 bases, with 9 bases left between them. Germline loops: CDR1 SGHNT, CDR2 YENEEA. CDR3: CASSLGETYTGELFF. In DNA, the CDR3 is TGTGCCAGCAGCTTAGGGGAAACATACACCGGGGAGCTGTTTTTT.

This chain connects TRBV24-1 to TRBJ2-5, with 8 bases aligning to TRBD1. The CDR3 has 17 residues. Germline V gene lookup returns CDR1 KGHDR and CDR2 SFDVKD. Losses at the gene ends were 5 bases for V and 2 bases for J; bases not matched to a gene: 12. As DNA, the CDR3 is TGTGCCACCAGTGCCATCGATGGACAGGGCCTACAAGAGACCCAGTACTTC. Its translation is CATSAIDGQGLQETQYF.

This clonotype was seen a few times. The chain couples TRBV5-1 to TRBJ2-5, with 9 positions matching TRBD1. The J call is doubtful: the DNA matches TRBJ2-1 better. The CDR3 has 14 residues. From germline, CDR1 is SGHRS and CDR2 YFSETQ. DNA for the CDR3: TGCGCCAGCCAACCGGGACAGGGAACAAATGAGCAGTTCTTC. This codes for CASQPGQGTNEQFF.

There are a few counts of this clonotype. The chain couples TRBV11-2 to TRBJ2-5; 8 bases line up with TRBD2. Germline CDR1 is SGHAT and CDR2 is FQNNGV. V gave up 1 base and J gave up 0 bases; unmatched junction bases: 10. The CDR3 loop spans 18 amino acids. The CDR3 region has the DNA TGTGCCAGCAGCTTAGGGTGGTCTGGCGGGGGGCACCAAGAGACCCAGTACTTC. It encodes CASSLGWSGGGHQETQYF.

The chain combines TRBV5-1 with TRBJ1-1, with D perhaps matching TRBD1 (5 bases). Germline V gives CDR1 SGHRS, CDR2 YFSETQ. CDR3 length equals 13 residues. Between the trimmed V and J ends, which lost 2 bases and 10 bases, there was a span of 15 bases. The CDR3 coding sequence is TGCGCCAGCAGCTTTTCCCCCCCCGGGGGAGCTTTCTTT. Its protein is CASSFSPPGGAFF. Complete variable domain (other parts from reference TRBV5-1 and TRBJ1-1): KAGVTQTPRYLIKTRGQQVTLSCSPISGHRSVSWYQQTPGQGLQFLFEYFSETQRNKGNFPGRFSGRQFSNSRSEMNVSTLELGDSALYLCASSFSPPGGAFFGQGTRLTVV.

This clonotype was found a few times. CDR3: CSLLLTESYNEQFF. CDR3 sequence (DNA): TGCAGCCTGCTACTGACAGAGTCCTACAATGAGCAGTTCTTC. This chain joins TRBV20-1 and TRBJ2-1, with TRBD1 as a possible D gene (5 bases). The CDR3 sequence is 14 residues long. CDR1 is DFQATT and CDR2 is SNEGSKA in the germline V gene (reference sequence).

This clonotype showed up just a few times. CDR3 sequence reads: CATSRTGQGEGKYNEQFF. CDR3 DNA: TGTGCCACCAGTCGTACCGGCCAGGGTGAGGGGAAATACAATGAGCAGTTCTTC. V is TRBV24-1 and J is TRBJ2-1, with D perhaps assigned TRBD1 or TRBD2 (5 bases each). The CDR3 is 18 amino acids. With 6 bases removed from V and 4 bases from J, the gap between germline ends came to 24 bases. The germline CDR1 and CDR2 sequences are KGHDR and SFDVKD.

This clonotype appeared a few times. V usage is TRBV5-5 and J usage is TRBJ2-5, with D perhaps matching TRBD1 (6 bases). The CDR3 is 13 residues long. The V gene lost 4 bases and the J gene lost 13 bases, with 20 bases spanning the gap. Germline V gene sequence: CDR1 SGHKS, CDR2 YYEKEE (reference sequence). The CDR3: CASSRIPGDKGYF. As DNA, the CDR3 is TGTGCCAGCAGCCGGATTCCTGGGGACAAGGGGTACTTC. Together with reference TRBV5-5 and TRBJ2-5, the CDR3 gives the full variable domain: DAGVTQSPTHLIKTRGQQVTLRCSPISGHKSVSWYQQVLGQGPQFIFQYYEKEERGRGNFPDRFSARQFPNYSSELNVNALLLGDSALYLCASSRIPGDKGYFGPGTRLLVL.

This sequence joins TRBV28 and TRBJ2-7, with D perhaps matching TRBD2 (5 bases). This CDR3 has 13 amino acids. With 6 bases removed from V and 6 bases from J, the gap between germline ends came to 15 bases. Germline lookup yields CDR1 MDHEN and CDR2 SYDVKM. CDR3 DNA: TGTGCCAGCAGCCGATTCGAGCGGAGCGAGCAGTACTTC. It is translated as CASSRFERSEQYF.

The CDR3, as DNA: TGCAGTGCTAGAGATGAGGGCCGATCATGGAGATCACCCCTCCACTTT. As protein: CSARDEGRSWRSPLHF. V is TRBV20-1 and J is TRBJ1-6; D is ambiguous. Germline CDR1 and CDR2: DFQATT and SNEGSKA (reference sequence). The ends were cut back, 0 bases at V and 10 bases at J, with 19 bases in the middle. The CDR3 has 16 amino acids.

The chain carries TRBV6-1 and TRBJ2-7, with D possibly matching TRBD2 (5 bases). This CDR3 region has 15 residues. Germline CDR1 and CDR2: MNHNS and SASEGT. Trimming cost V 7 bases and J 0 bases, with 16 bases left between them. The CDR3 DNA follows: TGTGCCAGCAAGGACTCACCACCTGTCTCCTACGAGCAGTACTTC. Its translation is CASKDSPPVSYEQYF.

This clonotype was seen more than once but under ten times. The CDR3 reads CASSSRGLSSYEQYF. The CDR3 DNA reads as TGTGCCAGCAGCTCCAGGGGGCTGAGCTCCTACGAGCAGTACTTC. This chain uses TRBV7-2 with TRBJ2-7, with 8 bases matching TRBD1. CDR3 length equals 15 residues. Germline-derived CDR1 and CDR2 are SGHTA and FQGNSA. V was clipped by 4 bases and J by 0 bases; unmatched bases: 5.

This clonotype was found a few times. This sequence joins TRBV12-5 and TRBJ2-7, with 7 nucleotides matching TRBD2. CDR3 size: 13 residues. Germline CDR1 is LGHNT and CDR2 is FRNRAP. The junction had 7 bases not matched to a gene; V was cut back by 9 bases and J by 2 bases. In nucleotides, the CDR3 is TGTGCTAGCGCGCTAGCGGTAACCTACGAGCAGTACTTC. Translation: CASALAVTYEQYF.

The genes are TRBV24-1 and TRBJ2-3, with unresolved D. Trimming took 4 bases from V and 14 from J, leaving 18 bases between them. Per the germline V gene, CDR1 is KGHDR and CDR2 is SFDVKD. The CDR3 totals 13 residues. CDR3 bases: TGTGCCACCAGTGACGCCGGGCCACGCCGCTGGTATTTT. This sequence encodes CATSDAGPRRWYF.

This clonotype has just a few counts. The chain links TRBV6-5 to TRBJ2-3; D is unresolved. CDR1 MNHEY and CDR2 SVGAGI come from the germline V gene. V lost 0 bases to trimming and J lost 0 bases, with 13 bases between them. CDR3 length: 17 amino acids. The DNA for the CDR3 is TGTGCCAGCAGTTACTCTCGCGTCCACCATAGCACAGATACGCAGTATTTT. As protein: CASSYSRVHHSTDTQYF.

The chain recombines TRBV2 with TRBJ2-3; 10 bases agree with TRBD1. The CDR3 covers 13 residues. V lost 7 bases, J lost 5 bases, and 3 bases stayed unmatched. In germline, CDR1 is SNHLY, CDR2 FYNNEI. CDR3 nucleotide sequence: TGTGCCAGCAAGGACAGGGGGGAAGATACGCAGTATTTT. Its protein product is CASKDRGEDTQYF.

This sequence joins TRBV3-1 and TRBJ2-7; D is perhaps TRBD2 (6 bases). The CDR3 is 15 residues long. Germline values: CDR1 LGHDT, CDR2 YNNKEL (reference sequence). Trimming shortened V by 0 bases and J by 0 bases, and 9 bases separated the two germline ends. The CDR3 DNA reads TGTGCCAGCAGCCAAGAAACTAGCCGCTCCTACGAGCAGTACTTC. This codes for CASSQETSRSYEQYF.

DNA for the CDR3: TGTGCCAGCAGCGTACTCGGACAGGGGGCTATGGAGACCCAGTACTTC. Its protein is CASSVLGQGAMETQYF. The V and J genes are TRBV9 and TRBJ2-5; 11 nucleotides line up with TRBD1. J was trimmed by 5 bases and V by 1 base; bases with no gene match: 7. Looked up from germline, CDR1 is SGDLS and CDR2 is YYNGEE. The CDR3 spans 16 residues.

J is TRBJ2-3 and V is TRBV12-3 or TRBV12-4; no clear D. The CDR3 is made up of 16 amino acids. V lost 2 bases and J lost 2, with 14 bases in between. The CDR3 DNA reads as TGTGCCAGCAGTTTATTCATAGGGAAATACACAGATACGCAGTATTTT. It specifies CASSLFIGKYTDTQYF.